These 24 T cell receptor beta chains share one sample of origin, sequenced in a study of neurological immune-mediated disorders. TCRdb ran MiXCR on the 5' RACE reads and lists one entry per CDR3 protein. This table has some 20,000 distinct CDR3 sequences, 12% to 15% appearing once. Specimen: CD4+ T cells from blood. Receptors originate from a woman aged 55-69 years with HTLV-1-associated myelopathy (HAM/TSP).

This clonotype was recorded at least ten times. The chain couples TRBV12-3 or TRBV12-4 to TRBJ1-1; the D gene is possibly TRBD1 (6 bases). Deletions cut 0 bases from V and 1 base from J, with 9 bases between. There are 15 residues in the CDR3. The CDR3 loop is CASSLAPDRNTEAFF. The CDR3 bases are TGTGCCAGCAGTTTAGCACCGGACAGGAACACTGAAGCTTTCTTT.

This clonotype was recorded many times. The gene calls are TRBV11-2 and TRBJ2-3; 9 bases line up with TRBD1. CDR3 length: 16 amino acids. Germline CDR1 SGHAT, CDR2 FQNNGV. V shed 5 bases, J shed 2 bases, and the junction held 8 bases outside the gene matches. This CDR3 is CASSRVTGGITDTQYF. The CDR3 region has the DNA TGTGCCAGCAGCCGAGTAACAGGGGGCATCACAGATACGCAGTATTTT.

This clonotype was detected ten times or more. The chain is built from TRBV12-3 or TRBV12-4 and TRBJ2-3; 12 positions match TRBD2. The CDR3 length is 15 residues. V was clipped by 5 bases and J by 4 bases; unmatched bases: 4. CDR3 nucleotide sequence: TGTGCCAGCAGTCCTAGCGGGGGGGCCCCAGATACGCAGTATTTT. It encodes CASSPSGGAPDTQYF.

In its sample, this clonotype was seen many times. The chain carries TRBV29-1 and TRBJ2-1; 9 bases agree with TRBD1. V gave up 4 bases and J gave up 2 bases; unmatched junction bases: 6. The CDR3 runs to 15 residues. The V gene's germline CDR1 is SQVTM and CDR2 ANQGSEA. The CDR3 here is CSVVPGTGTYNEQFF. CDR3 sequence (DNA): TGCAGCGTTGTCCCTGGGACAGGGACCTACAATGAGCAGTTCTTC.

This clonotype was recorded many times. V and J are TRBV29-1 and TRBJ1-1; 7 nucleotides line up with TRBD1. V lost 6 bases and J lost 1; bases outside the gene matches: 8. This CDR3 is built from 14 residues. In germline, CDR1 is SQVTM, CDR2 ANQGSEA. CDR3 region: CSVGTVQGNTEAFF. CDR3 coding DNA: TGCAGCGTGGGGACAGTGCAGGGGAACACTGAAGCTTTCTTT. Combining the CDR3 with reference TRBV29-1 and TRBJ1-1 gives the whole variable domain SAVISQKPSRDICQRGTSLTIQCQVDSQVTMMFWYRQQPGQSLTLIATANQGSEATYESGFVIDKFPISRPNLTFSTLTVSNMSPEDSSIYLCSVGTVQGNTEAFFGQGTRLTVV.

This clonotype was counted at least ten times. In nucleotides, the CDR3 is TGTGCCAGCAGCCGGCCGCCAGATACGCAGTATTTT. Its translation is CASSRPPDTQYF. V and J are TRBV7-2 and TRBJ2-3, with D hard to call. This CDR3 spans 12 amino acids. Trimming pared 5 bases from V and 4 bases from J, leaving 7 bases between. The germline CDR1 and CDR2 sequences are SGHTA and FQGNSA.

Relative to its sample, this clonotype is medium-sized. V gene TRBV29-1 combines with J gene TRBJ2-7, with unresolved D. Per the germline V gene, CDR1 is SQVTM and CDR2 is ANQGSEA. The CDR3 contains 13 residues. The germline V and J ends were trimmed by 0 bases and 0 bases, with 6 bases remaining between them. The CDR3 nucleotides are TGCAGCGTTGAAGAGGGCCGCTCCTACGAGCAGTACTTC. Translation: CSVEEGRSYEQYF.

This clonotype was seen ten or more times. Just one base apart from a much larger clone, this may be a read error. The gene calls are TRBV19 and TRBJ1-5, with D maybe TRBD1 (6 bases). The CDR3 has 15 amino acids. The germline gives CDR1 LNHDA, CDR2 SQIVND (reference sequence). Trimming removed 3 bases from V and 1 base from J, with 10 bases in between. The CDR3 sequence: CASSIRTASNQPQHF. In nucleotides, the CDR3 is TGTGCCAGTAGTATCAGGACAGCAAGCAATCAGCCCCAGCATTTT.

This clonotype was observed at least ten times. The chain recombines TRBV20-1 with TRBJ2-7; the D gene could be TRBD1 or TRBD2 (6 bases each). Trimming pared 5 bases from V and 2 bases from J, leaving 19 bases between. The CDR3 contains 15 residues. Per germline, CDR1 DFQATT and CDR2 SNEGSKA (reference sequence). The CDR3 reads CSASFGGGLTYEQYF. The CDR3 DNA reads TGCAGTGCTTCGTTCGGGGGCGGCCTTACCTACGAGCAGTACTTC.

This clonotype was observed many times. The chain is built from TRBV5-1 and TRBJ2-2; TRBD2 is a possible D gene (6 bases). The CDR3 consists of 14 residues. Per germline, CDR1 SGHRS and CDR2 YFSETQ. Trimming took off 0 bases at V and 6 bases at J, with 9 bases between the two ends. The CDR3 spells CASSLGSGAGELFF. The CDR3 nucleotides read TGCGCCAGCAGCTTGGGATCGGGAGCCGGGGAGCTGTTTTTT.

This clonotype has at least ten counts. This chain links TRBV6-5 with TRBJ2-7; 9 bases fit TRBD2. Germline V gives CDR1 MNHEY, CDR2 SVGAGI. The CDR3 is made up of 15 amino acids. J was trimmed by 6 bases and V by 6 bases; bases with no gene match: 12. Here the CDR3 reads CASRAPGLAIGEQYF. The CDR3 DNA reads as TGTGCCAGCAGGGCGCCGGGACTAGCTATCGGCGAGCAGTACTTC.

This clonotype was counted ten times or more. This sequence joins TRBV20-1 and TRBJ2-7; D not certain. Trimming pared 3 bases from V and 1 base from J, leaving 16 bases between. Germline V gene data show CDR1 as DFQATT and CDR2 as SNEGSKA (reference sequence). The CDR3 loop spans 15 amino acids. The CDR3 coding sequence is TGCAGTGCTAGTGGCGCAGGCGATACTTCCTACGAGCAGTACTTC. This codes for CSASGAGDTSYEQYF.

By share of the sample, this clonotype is medium-sized (0.01 to 0.1%). This chain links TRBV4-1 with TRBJ2-6; 7 bases are a match to TRBD1. Germline V gene lookup returns CDR1 MGHRA and CDR2 YSYEKL. CDR3 length: 15 amino acids. V lost 6 bases, J lost 2 bases, and 4 bases stayed unmatched. The CDR3 sequence: CASRPTGAGANVLTF. DNA for the CDR3: TGCGCCAGCAGGCCTACAGGGGCTGGGGCCAACGTCCTGACTTTC.

Many counts were recorded for this clonotype. The V call is TRBV7-2, the J call TRBJ2-2, with D perhaps matching TRBD1 (6 bases). CDR3 length equals 15 residues. The V end was cut by 4 bases, the J end by 1 base, with 10 bases between. CDR1 is SGHTA, CDR2 FQGNSA, per germline. The CDR3 nucleotides read TGTGCCAGCAGCTCTACAGGGCTGAACACCGGGGAGCTGTTTTTT. Translating it yields CASSSTGLNTGELFF.

This clonotype was recorded many times. This chain uses TRBV15 with TRBJ1-5; D is ambiguous. Looked up from germline, CDR1 is LNHNV and CDR2 is YYDKDF (reference sequence). The CDR3 consists of 18 residues. V lost 0 bases, J lost 2 bases, and 17 bases lay in between. DNA of the CDR3: TGTGCCACCAGCAGAGATCGGGAAAGCGGGGAACGCAATCAGCCCCAGCATTTT. Its translation is CATSRDRESGERNQPQHF.

This clonotype showed up many times. The chain employs TRBV19 and TRBJ1-5; no firm D call. The germline gives CDR1 LNHDA, CDR2 SQIVND (reference sequence). The CDR3 totals 14 residues. V was pared by 3 bases and J by 0 bases, with 6 bases between. Here the CDR3 DNA reads TGTGCCAGTAGTATCTTTGGTAGCAATCAGCCCCAGCATTTT. Translated: CASSIFGSNQPQHF.

The rearrangement joins TRBV11-2 to TRBJ2-1; 7 bases are shared with TRBD2. V gave up 6 bases and J gave up 3 bases; unmatched junction bases: 5. Germline V gene sequence: CDR1 SGHAT, CDR2 FQNNGV. CDR3 length equals 14 residues. The CDR3 is CASSRGGGYNEQFF. The CDR3 region has the DNA TGTGCCAGCAGTAGGGGCGGGGGCTACAATGAGCAGTTCTTC. Full variable domain (rest looked up from reference TRBV11-2 and TRBJ2-1): EAGVAQSPRYKIIEKRQSVAFWCNPISGHATLYWYQQILGQGPKLLIQFQNNGVVDDSQLPKDRFSAERLKGVDSTLKIQPAKLEDSAVYLCASSRGGGYNEQFFGPGTRLTVL.

This clonotype was found many times. This chain connects TRBV12-3 or TRBV12-4 to TRBJ1-3; the D gene is possibly TRBD1 (6 bases). The length of the CDR3 is 17 residues. The V end lost 0 bases, the J end lost 0 bases, and 12 bases lay between the germline ends. The CDR3 bases are TGTGCCAGCAGTTTAGCAAGAACAGGGCCCTCTGGAAACACCATATATTTT. It translates to CASSLARTGPSGNTIYF.

This clonotype was seen many times. This chain uses TRBV9 with TRBJ2-1; 14 positions match TRBD2. The CDR3 runs to 15 residues. In germline, CDR1 is SGDLS, CDR2 YYNGEE. The V and J ends lost 0 bases and 9 bases, in that order; junction bases with no gene match: 2. CDR3 protein: CASSVGGLAGGEQFF. Here the CDR3 DNA reads TGTGCCAGCAGCGTAGGCGGACTAGCGGGGGGTGAGCAGTTCTTC.

This clonotype has a count of ten or more. This rearrangement joins TRBV12-3 or TRBV12-4 to TRBJ1-5, with D perhaps TRBD1 (6 bases). This CDR3 has 14 amino acids. Trimming removed 1 base from V and 6 bases from J, with 10 bases in between. CDR3: CASSLGTGSQPQHF. CDR3 DNA sequence: TGTGCCAGCAGTTTAGGAACAGGGAGTCAGCCCCAGCATTTT.

This clonotype was observed many times. The V call is TRBV9, the J call TRBJ2-1, with 9 bases that match TRBD2. CDR1 and CDR2 (germline): SGDLS, YYNGEE. The CDR3 runs to 15 residues. V was pared by 2 bases and J by 2 bases, with 2 bases of the junction left unmatched. DNA for the CDR3: TGTGCCAGCAGCGTTTCTAGCGGGACCTACAATGAGCAGTTCTTC. Translating it yields CASSVSSGTYNEQFF.

By share of the sample, this clonotype is medium-sized (0.01 to 0.1%). V gene TRBV4-3 combines with J gene TRBJ2-1; tentatively, D is TRBD2 (5 bases). CDR1 LGHNA and CDR2 YSLEER come from the germline V gene. V shed 0 bases and J shed 7 bases, with 13 bases lying between them. The CDR3 is made up of 15 amino acids. The CDR3 nucleotides read TGCGCCAGCAGCCAAGATACTCTGTGGAGGAATGAGCAGTTCTTC. Its translation: CASSQDTLWRNEQFF.

There are many counts of this clonotype. The chain uses TRBV9 and TRBJ2-7; the match to TRBD1 covers 7 bases. Germline V CDR1 and CDR2: SGDLS, YYNGEE. V shed 1 base and J 4 bases; nucleotides not matched to a gene: 8. The CDR3 is 15 residues long. The CDR3 is CASSVRGGSSYEQYF. CDR3 sequence (DNA): TGTGCCAGCAGCGTAAGAGGGGGCTCCTCTTACGAGCAGTACTTC.

This clonotype was recorded many times. V is TRBV5-6 and J is TRBJ2-1; the D gene is possibly TRBD2 (6 bases). Germline CDR1 SGHDT, CDR2 YYEEEE. Trimming pared 3 bases from V and 6 bases from J, leaving 10 bases between. The CDR3 sequence is 13 residues long. The CDR3 region has the DNA TGTGCCAGCAGCTCCACTAGCACCAATGAGCAGTTCTTC. As protein: CASSSTSTNEQFF.